This TCR beta chain was sequenced in a study of blood T cells in healthy people across ages. It was with a sample-barcoded 5' primer and a J-beta primer mix that a second PCR of roughly 7 to 12 cycles was run. Each cDNA molecule received a tag from a template-switch adaptor that had 12 random nucleotides. MiXCR was run by TCRdb on the 5' RACE reads, yielding one entry per CDR3 protein. The sample includes about 1.1 million distinct CDR3 sequences, 35% to 45% of them seen just once. Whole-study findings and limits: Considered underestimates were the diversity estimates obtained from one million T cells. Unsorted PBMCs blocked a conclusive comparison of naive and antigen-experienced cells. Roughly linearly, TCR beta diversity per million T cells fell as age increased.

The CDR3 is made up of 14 amino acids. Germline CDR1 and CDR2: SGDLS and YYNGEE. V shed 2 bases and J shed 5 bases, with 13 bases lying between them. Comment on this clonotype: Antigen unknown.

This sequence originates from a man aged 18 to 30 in good health. The specimen was blood. The rearrangement links TRBV9 to TRBJ1-2, with D possibly TRBD1 on 5 matching bases. CDR3 coding DNA: TGTGCCAGCAGCGTTGGAGGGACGCCTTATGGCTACACCTTC. Its protein is CASSVGGTPYGYTF.